The clone carrying this T cell receptor (beta chain) appeared a few times. The germline V gene encodes CDR1 SGHTA and CDR2 FQGNSA. V lost 2 bases to trimming and J lost 10 bases; unmatched junction nucleotides: 6. The CDR3 totals 15 residues. This specimen comes from a study of blood T cell repertoires in COVID-19. Study details: Some COVID-19 samples were acute and others convalescent; all came from the United States, Italy and Spain. The cDNA or gDNA used as material had been derived from T cells, B-cell-depleted T cells, or PBMCs.

The authors' processing: Nucleated cell number was recorded as an estimate derived from reference gene primer amplification. The data were produced by immunoSEQ multiplex PCR, yet TCRdb's version contains in-frame clones alone and is incomplete. The D gene and trimming were derived from the DNA, and the V and J assignments and clone size from that table. The data show some 170,000 clones, 81% seen once. The receptor was derived from a man in his sixties with active or convalescent COVID-19. Material for sequencing was peripheral blood. The V gene is TRBV7-2, the J gene TRBJ1-6; the match to TRBD1 covers 9 bases. The CDR3 DNA sequence: TGTGCCAGCAGCTTAAGGGGACAGGGTAACTCACCCCTCCACTTT. Residues: CASSLRGQGNSPLHF.